This T cell receptor (beta chain) was sequenced during a study of beta chain features in type 1 diabetes. The entirety of the isolated RNA underwent reverse transcription, so expressed TCRB transcripts were sequenced. The average read count of naive, central memory and regulatory T cell samples was some 3.8 million. Libraries were prepared by immunoSEQ multiplex PCR; TCRdb keeps only in-frame clonotypes and omits some of them. Of roughly 500,000 clones in the sample, around 28% were seen once. Trimming left V 1 base short and J 4 bases short, with 15 bases between. The CDR3 runs 17 residues. Germline-derived CDR1 and CDR2 are SGDLS and YYNGEE. Sorting with CD45RO/CCR7/CD25/CD127/CD95/CD27 yielded naive, central memory, regulatory and stem-like memory CD4+ cells. This clone has just a few counts.

Sequencing was done on a sample of naive CD4+ T cells from blood. The chain uses TRBV9 and TRBJ2-6; maybe TRBD1 (5 bases). The TCR was taken from a man aged 18-30 years in good health. The CDR3 reads CASSVQGPIIGANVLTF. For the CDR3, the DNA is TGTGCCAGCAGCGTACAGGGCCCGATAATCGGGGCCAACGTCCTGACTTTC.